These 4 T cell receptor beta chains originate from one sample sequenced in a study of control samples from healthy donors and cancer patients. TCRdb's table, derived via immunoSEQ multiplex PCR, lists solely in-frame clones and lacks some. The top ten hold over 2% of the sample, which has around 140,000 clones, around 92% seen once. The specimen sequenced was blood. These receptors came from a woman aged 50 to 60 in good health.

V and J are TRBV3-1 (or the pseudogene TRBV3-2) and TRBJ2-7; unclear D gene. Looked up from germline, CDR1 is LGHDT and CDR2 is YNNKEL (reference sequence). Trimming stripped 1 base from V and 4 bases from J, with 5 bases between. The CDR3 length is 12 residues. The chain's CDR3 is CASSQAGYEQYF. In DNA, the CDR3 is TGTGCCAGCAGCCAAGCGGGTTACGAGCAGTACTTC.

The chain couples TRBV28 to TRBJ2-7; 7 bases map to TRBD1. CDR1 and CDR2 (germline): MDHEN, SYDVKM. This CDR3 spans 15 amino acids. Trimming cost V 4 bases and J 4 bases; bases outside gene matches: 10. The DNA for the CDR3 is TGTGCCAGCAGTTCGGGACAGCTCATCGGGTACGAGCAGTACTTC. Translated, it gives CASSSGQLIGYEQYF. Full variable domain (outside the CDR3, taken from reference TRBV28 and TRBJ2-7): DVKVTQSSRYLVKRTGEKVFLECVQDMDHENMFWYRQDPGLGLRLIYFSYDVKMKEKGDIPEGYSVSREKKERFSLILESASTNQTSMYLCASSSGQLIGYEQYFGPGTRLTVT.

The CDR3 region is CATSSNLDTQYF. CDR3 coding DNA: TGTGCCACCAGCAGTAATCTGGATACGCAGTATTTT. The rearrangement links TRBV15 to TRBJ2-3; no clear D. This CDR3 region has 12 residues. CDR1 is LNHNV and CDR2 is YYDKDF in the germline V gene (reference sequence). Trimming shortened V by 3 bases and J by 6 bases, and 7 bases separated the two germline ends. The full variable domain, completed using reference TRBV15 and TRBJ2-3, is DAMVIQNPRYQVTQFGKPVTLSCSQTLNHNVMYWYQQKSSQAPKLLFHYYDKDFNNEADTPDNFQSRRPNTSFCFLDIRSPGLGDTAMYLCATSSNLDTQYFGPGTRLTVL.

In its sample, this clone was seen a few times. This CDR3 is CASSPPRRPGGAGETQYF. The CDR3 coding sequence is TGTGCCAGCAGCCCCCCACGAAGGCCAGGGGGCGCCGGGGAGACCCAGTACTTC. The chain couples TRBV7-9 to TRBJ2-5; 8 bases are shared with TRBD1. V was pared by 5 bases and J by 5 bases, with 19 bases of the junction left unmatched. This CDR3 is built from 18 residues. The V gene's germline CDR1 is SEHNR and CDR2 FQNEAQ (reference sequence).